This T cell receptor beta chain was recorded in a study of shared clonotypes between healthy human individuals. General observations from the study: The naive CD4 repertoires of a handful of donors were compared, and roughly 5% of clonotypes were shared. Enrolling few donors narrowed the genetic and exposure-history diversity that was represented.

For this clone: The antigen is unknown.

Assay: immunoSEQ multiplex PCR; the TCRdb copy retains only in-frame clones and omits some. Counted here are 2 million to 2.5 million clones, around 90% occurring once; the ten biggest clones make up approximately 0.41%. CD4+ cells underwent separation, giving CD45RA+ naive and CD45RA-negative memory subsets. Deletions cut 6 bases from V and 8 bases from J, with 17 bases between. The CDR3 has 14 amino acids. CDR1 is MDHEN, CDR2 SYDVKM, per germline. What was sequenced was naive CD4+ T cells from PBMCs. Subset denoted: CD45RA+ positively selected. The TCR comes from a young man in good health. Some clones in this sample may be carry-over from other donors' samples. This chain links TRBV28 with TRBJ2-1; unclear D gene. The CDR3 nucleotides are TGTGCCAGCAGCCCGAGTATGCGGCTCGATGAGCAGTTCTTC. Translated, it gives CASSPSMRLDEQFF.